This T cell receptor beta chain was sequenced during a study of shared T cell receptors in the human thymus. CDR3 length: 17 residues. J lost 5 bases, V lost 0 bases, and 11 bases had no gene match. Measured with immunoSEQ multiplex PCR; TCRdb has only the in-frame clones, and not every one. The sample contains about 660,000 clones, over 75% of which appear only once. This sample was also put to use in a study of human thymus T cells. From that report: Resections removed during corrective heart surgery provided the thymus tissue used.

The specimen sequenced was thymocytes. The rearrangement links TRBV5-3 to TRBJ1-5; TRBD1 agrees at 7 bases. TRBV5-3 is flagged as an ORF with uncertain function. The TCR comes from a boy in the first two years of life with a congenital heart defect. CDR3 nucleotides: TGTGCCAGAAGCTTGGGCGCCTCCGGACAGGCCTATCAGCCCCAGCATTTT. It translates to CARSLGASGQAYQPQHF.